This T cell receptor (beta chain) was recorded in a study of T cell responses to AZD1222 COVID-19 vaccine. TCRdb's copy holds only in-frame clones and misses some; the assay was immunoSEQ multiplex PCR. The data show approximately 190,000 clones, about 94% seen once. The receptor was isolated from an adult who received the AZD1222 COVID-19 vaccine. Sequenced here: peripheral blood, sampled 28 days after the second AZD1222 dose.

CDR3 amino acids: CASSFRRNTEAFF. The CDR3 DNA is TGTGCCAGCAGTTTCCGGAGGAACACTGAAGCTTTCTTT. The chain joins TRBV28 to TRBJ1-1; D not resolved. The CDR3 is 13 residues long. Trimming stripped 3 bases from V and 1 base from J, with 6 bases between. The germline CDR1 and CDR2 sequences are MDHEN and SYDVKM.